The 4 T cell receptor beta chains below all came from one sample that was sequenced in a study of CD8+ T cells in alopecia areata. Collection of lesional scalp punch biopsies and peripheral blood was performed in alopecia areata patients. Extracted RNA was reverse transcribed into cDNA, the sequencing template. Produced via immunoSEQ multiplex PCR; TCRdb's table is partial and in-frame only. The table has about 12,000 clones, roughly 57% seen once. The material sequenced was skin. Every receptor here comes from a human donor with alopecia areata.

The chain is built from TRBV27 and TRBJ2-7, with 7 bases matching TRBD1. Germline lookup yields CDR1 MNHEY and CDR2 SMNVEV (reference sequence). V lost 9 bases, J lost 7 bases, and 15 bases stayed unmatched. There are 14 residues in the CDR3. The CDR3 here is CASSRTGPTREQYF. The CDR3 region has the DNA TGTGCCAGTAGTCGGACAGGCCCCACGCGAGAGCAGTACTTC.

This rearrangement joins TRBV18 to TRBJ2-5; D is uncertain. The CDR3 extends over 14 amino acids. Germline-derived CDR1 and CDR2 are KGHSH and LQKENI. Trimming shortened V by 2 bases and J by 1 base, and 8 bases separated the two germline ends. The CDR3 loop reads CASSPSIFQETQYF. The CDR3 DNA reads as TGTGCCAGCTCACCAAGCATATTCCAAGAGACCCAGTACTTC.

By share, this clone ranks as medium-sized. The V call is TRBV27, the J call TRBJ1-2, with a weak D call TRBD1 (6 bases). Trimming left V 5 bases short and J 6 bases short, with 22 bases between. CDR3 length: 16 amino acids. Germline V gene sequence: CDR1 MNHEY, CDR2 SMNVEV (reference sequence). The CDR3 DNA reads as TGTGCCAGCAGTCCGAGGGGGGGTCAATGGGCCCATGGCTACACCTTC. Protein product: CASSPRGGQWAHGYTF.

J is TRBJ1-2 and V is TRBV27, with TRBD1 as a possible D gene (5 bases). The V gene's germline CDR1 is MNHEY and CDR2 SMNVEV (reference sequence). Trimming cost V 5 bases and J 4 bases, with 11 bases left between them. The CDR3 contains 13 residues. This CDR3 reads CASSPSGGYGYTF. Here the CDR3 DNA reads TGTGCCAGCAGTCCATCCGGGGGCTATGGCTACACCTTC.